The next 14 T cell receptor beta chains were all read from a single sample in a study of shared clonotypes between healthy human individuals. Measured with immunoSEQ multiplex PCR; TCRdb has only the in-frame clones, and not every one. The table records some 300,000 clones, roughly 80% of them present only once. Sequenced sample: memory CD4+ T cells sorted from blood. Subset defined: CD45RA-negative fraction. These receptors were collected from a man aged 25-45 years in good health.

The V and J genes are TRBV14 and TRBJ2-5, with 7 bases fitting TRBD1. The V gene's germline CDR1 is SGHDN and CDR2 FVKESK. This CDR3 has 15 residues. V gave up 4 bases and J gave up 2 bases; unmatched junction bases: 7. CDR3 DNA sequence: TGTGCCAGCAGCCCGAGCCGACAGGGTCAAGAGACCCAGTACTTC. It is translated as CASSPSRQGQETQYF.

V gene TRBV11-3 combines with J gene TRBJ2-1; 9 bases fit TRBD2. The CDR3 is made up of 17 amino acids. The trim removed 1 base at V and 8 bases at J, leaving 12 bases unmatched. CDR1 is SGHNT, CDR2 YENEEA, per germline. The CDR3 sequence: CASSLGGRGRASYEQFF. The CDR3 nucleotides are TGTGCCAGCAGCTTAGGGGGGCGCGGGAGGGCCTCCTATGAGCAGTTCTTC. The full variable domain, its missing parts supplied by reference TRBV11-3 and TRBJ2-1, is EAGVVQSPRYKIIEKKQPVAFWCNPISGHNTLYWYLQNLGQGPELLIRYENEEAVDDSQLPKDRFSAERLKGVDSTLKIQPAELGDSAVYLCASSLGGRGRASYEQFFGPGTRLTVL.

This sequence joins TRBV5-4 and TRBJ1-2; D is unresolved. The CDR3 runs 14 residues. The germline CDR1 and CDR2 sequences are SGHNT and YYREEE (reference sequence). Trimming took 1 base from V and 4 from J, leaving 11 bases between them. The CDR3 spells CASSLYREIYGYTF. The CDR3 nucleotides are TGTGCCAGCAGCTTGTATCGGGAGATCTATGGCTACACCTTC.

V usage is TRBV7-2 and J usage is TRBJ2-5; possibly TRBD2 for D (5 bases). Deletions cut 5 bases from V and 2 bases from J, with 9 bases between. The CDR3 runs to 13 residues. The germline V gene has CDR1 SGHTA and CDR2 FQGNSA. The DNA for the CDR3 is TGTGCCAGCAGCGCCGGAGGACAAGAGACCCAGTACTTC. As protein: CASSAGGQETQYF. The variable domain in full, completed from reference TRBV7-2 and TRBJ2-5, reads GAGVSQSPSNKVTEKGKDVELRCDPISGHTALYWYRQSLGQGLEFLIYFQGNSAPDKSGLPSDRFSAERTGGSVSTLTIQRTQQEDSAVYLCASSAGGQETQYFGPGTRLLVL.

This clone was counted between two and nine times. The CDR3 DNA is TGTGCCAGCCAGGGACAGGGTGGCAATCAGCCCCAGCATTTT. It is translated as CASQGQGGNQPQHF. The chain joins TRBV18 to TRBJ1-5; 9 positions match TRBD1. The CDR3 has 14 residues. The J segment lost 2 bases and the V segment lost 8 bases, leaving 4 bases of the junction unmatched. Per germline, CDR1 KGHSH and CDR2 LQKENI.

The rearrangement uses TRBV14 and TRBJ2-1; TRBD1 matches 7 bases. J was trimmed by 7 bases and V by 3 bases; bases with no gene match: 9. Germline assignment: CDR1 SGHDN and CDR2 FVKESK. The CDR3 contains 15 residues. The CDR3 bases are TGTGCCAGCAGCCAGAGGGGGCTCCTCGGGAATGAGCAGTTCTTC. Encoded protein: CASSQRGLLGNEQFF.

The CDR3 sequence: CASSSLGRAEQYF. DNA for the CDR3: TGTGCCAGCAGCTCTCTAGGGCGGGCCGAGCAGTACTTC. V gene TRBV5-4 combines with J gene TRBJ2-7; maybe TRBD2 (5 bases). The germline gives CDR1 SGHNT, CDR2 YYREEE (reference sequence). With 3 bases removed from V and 6 bases from J, the gap between germline ends came to 13 bases. This CDR3 contains 13 residues.

With respect to this clone: This CDR3 is also generated by other DNA sequences in the sample. This chain's CDR3 is CASSLRRGRNTEAFF. CDR3 bases: TGTGCCAGCAGTCTCCGCAGGGGGAGGAACACTGAAGCTTTCTTT. This rearrangement joins TRBV28 to TRBJ1-1; 7 bases fit TRBD1. The CDR3 runs 15 residues. The germline gives CDR1 MDHEN, CDR2 SYDVKM. Germline trimming cut 5 bases from V and 1 base from J; bases unmatched to any gene: 7. Supplemented by reference TRBV28 and TRBJ1-1, the full variable domain reads DVKVTQSSRYLVKRTGEKVFLECVQDMDHENMFWYRQDPGLGLRLIYFSYDVKMKEKGDIPEGYSVSREKKERFSLILESASTNQTSMYLCASSLRRGRNTEAFFGQGTRLTVV.

This sequence joins TRBV5-1 and TRBJ2-5; D perhaps matches TRBD2 (5 bases). The CDR3 consists of 17 residues. CDR1 and CDR2 from the germline V gene are SGHRS and YFSETQ. Trimming cost V 0 bases and J 5 bases, with 20 bases left between them. The CDR3 loop reads CASSLDLVRGHRETQYF. The CDR3 bases are TGCGCCAGCAGCTTGGATTTGGTTCGGGGTCATCGGGAGACCCAGTACTTC.

This chain joins TRBV5-1 and TRBJ1-6; D gene uncertain. The V end was cut by 0 bases, the J end by 3 bases, with 7 bases between. There are 15 residues in the CDR3. From germline, CDR1 is SGHRS and CDR2 YFSETQ. The CDR3 region has the DNA TGCGCCAGCAGCTTGGCTGGGGTCTATAATTCACCCCTCCACTTT. Translated, it gives CASSLAGVYNSPLHF.

To note about this clone: A much larger clonotype is one base distant, so this may be a read error. The same CDR3 arises from other DNA sequences in this sample as well. V gene TRBV18 combines with J gene TRBJ2-1, with D perhaps TRBD1 (6 bases). Germline loops: CDR1 KGHSH, CDR2 LQKENI. CDR3 length equals 15 residues. Deletions cut 2 bases from V and 3 bases from J, with 11 bases between. CDR3 amino acids: CASSPRDRLYNEQFF. The CDR3 DNA follows: TGTGCCAGCTCACCAAGAGACAGGCTCTACAATGAGCAGTTCTTC.

Concerning this clone itself: This specimen includes other DNA sequences encoding the same CDR3. The chain recombines TRBV2 with TRBJ2-7; TRBD1 matches at 7 bases. V gave up 8 bases and J gave up 2 bases; unmatched junction bases: 3. This CDR3 comprises 12 residues. Germline lookup yields CDR1 SNHLY and CDR2 FYNNEI. The CDR3 reads CASRQGTYEQYF. The CDR3 coding sequence is TGTGCCAGCCGACAGGGTACCTACGAGCAGTACTTC.

This clone was observed a few times. The chain carries TRBV10-1 and TRBJ1-1, with 11 bases aligning to TRBD1. This CDR3 comprises 14 residues. Germline lookup yields CDR1 WNHNN and CDR2 SYGVQD (reference sequence). With 5 bases clipped from V and 8 bases from J, the junction kept 7 bases outside the gene matches. Written as DNA, the CDR3 is TGCGCCAGCAGTAGAGGACAGGGGGCGGCCGAAGCTTTCTTT. This translates into CASSRGQGAAEAFF.

This clone came up a few times. The chain combines TRBV6-1 with TRBJ1-2; TRBD1 matches at 9 bases. Per germline, CDR1 MNHNS and CDR2 SASEGT. This CDR3 has 15 residues. Trimming cost V 8 bases and J 7 bases; bases outside gene matches: 14. DNA for the CDR3: TGTGCCAGCGCTGGGACAGGGTCCCTCTATAGTGGCTACACCTTC. Protein sequence: CASAGTGSLYSGYTF.